These 8 T cell receptor beta chains were all obtained from the same sample, sequenced in a study of T cell responses to AZD1222 COVID-19 vaccine. TCRdb's table, derived via immunoSEQ multiplex PCR, lists solely in-frame clones and lacks some. Here the sample spans some 120,000 clones, about 92% being singletons. This material consisted of peripheral blood, taken on day 0 of AZD1222 vaccination. These receptor sequences come from an adult in good health.

The gene calls are TRBV5-1 and TRBJ2-7; 7 nucleotides match TRBD2. Germline V gives CDR1 SGHRS, CDR2 YFSETQ. The CDR3 totals 17 residues. The V segment lost 3 bases and the J segment 5 bases; nucleotides outside the gene matches: 17. The CDR3 DNA sequence: TGCGCCAGCAGCTACACCCCCTTGGCGGGAGTGTTGCACGAGCAGTACTTC. This translates into CASSYTPLAGVLHEQYF.

The chain uses TRBV29-1 and TRBJ1-2, with D unresolved. This CDR3 spans 12 amino acids. Germline loops: CDR1 SQVTM, CDR2 ANQGSEA. V was pared by 5 bases and J by 5 bases, with 12 bases between. This CDR3 is CSVYTFLYGYTF. CDR3 nucleotides: TGCAGCGTTTACACCTTTTTGTATGGCTACACCTTC.

V usage is TRBV2 and J usage is TRBJ1-5; tentatively, D is TRBD1 (6 bases). The CDR3 is made up of 15 amino acids. Germline V lookup: CDR1 SNHLY, CDR2 FYNNEI. V lost 11 bases, J lost 4 bases, and 21 bases lay in between. CDR3 nucleotides: TGTGCCGTCAGCCATGGAGGGGGGCTAAATCAGCCCCAGCATTTT. It encodes CAVSHGGGLNQPQHF. Together with reference TRBV2 and TRBJ1-5, the CDR3 gives the full variable domain: EPEVTQTPSHQVTQMGQEVILRCVPISNHLYFYWYRQILGQKVEFLVSFYNNEISEKSEIFDDQFSVERPDGSNFTLKIRSTKLEDSAMYFCAVSHGGGLNQPQHFGDGTRLSIL.

The chain uses TRBV27 and TRBJ2-1, with D unresolved. Germline V gene lookup returns CDR1 MNHEY and CDR2 SMNVEV (reference sequence). This CDR3 contains 17 residues. V was trimmed by 6 bases and J by 1 base, leaving 19 bases between them. CDR3 residues: CASRRTRYGRSYNEQFF. CDR3 DNA sequence: TGTGCCAGCAGGAGGACCAGATATGGGCGGTCCTACAATGAGCAGTTCTTC.

This sequence joins TRBV6-2 or TRBV6-3 and TRBJ2-7, with 7 bases fitting TRBD2. V gave up 2 bases and J gave up 1 base; unmatched junction bases: 2. The CDR3 consists of 14 residues. CDR1 is MNHEY, CDR2 SVGEGT, per germline. The CDR3 protein is CASSYDGRSYEQYF. The CDR3 DNA reads as TGTGCCAGCAGTTACGACGGGAGGTCCTACGAGCAGTACTTC.

The V gene is TRBV12-3 or TRBV12-4, the J gene TRBJ2-3; 8 nucleotides line up with TRBD2. Unmatched junction bases numbered 1, after V lost 7 bases and J lost 1 base. There are 13 residues in the CDR3. This CDR3 reads CASTLAGTDTQYF. In nucleotides, the CDR3 is TGTGCCAGCACACTAGCGGGCACAGATACGCAGTATTTT.

The chain uses TRBV5-4 and TRBJ2-1; TRBD2 might be the D (7 bases). This CDR3 comprises 15 residues. V was pared by 1 base and J by 2 bases, with 10 bases between. Germline-derived CDR1 and CDR2 are SGHNT and YYREEE (reference sequence). CDR3 sequence reads: CASSLMRGPYNEQFF. DNA of the CDR3: TGTGCCAGCAGCTTGATGCGGGGGCCCTACAATGAGCAGTTCTTC.

This chain connects TRBV30 to TRBJ2-2; D gene uncertain. This CDR3 is built from 13 residues. Germline lookup yields CDR1 GTSNPN and CDR2 SVGIG (reference sequence). The V end was cut by 8 bases, the J end by 0 bases, with 10 bases between. CDR3 in amino acids: CARGRANTGELFF. The DNA for the CDR3 is TGTGCCCGAGGACGGGCGAACACCGGGGAGCTGTTTTTT.